A selection of T cell receptor beta chains follows, all from one sample in a study of Ad26.COV2.S vaccination and SARS-CoV-2 variants. TCRdb keeps only in-frame clones here, not all; method: immunoSEQ multiplex PCR. The sample holds about 320,000 clones, about 86% seen once. The source material was peripheral blood, sampled in a trial of Ad26.COV2.S vaccine versus placebo. The source of these receptors is a person between 18 and 65 years old who received the Ad26.COV2.S COVID-19 vaccine or a placebo. CDR3s leave out the opening cysteine and the closing phenylalanine or tryptophan.

J	V	CDR3
TRBJ2-3	TRBV5-4	ASSSKGQGTDTQY
TRBJ2-1	TRBV5-1	ASTIEGIRSYNEQF
TRBJ1-5	TRBV6-2/TRBV6-3	ASSYTNRTGRRNQPQH
TRBJ1-2	TRBV12-3/TRBV12-4	ASSYNTYGYT
TRBJ1-2	TRBV7-2	ASSLGANYGYT
TRBJ1-1	TRBV11-2	ASSFRQDGTEAF
TRBJ1-1	TRBV9	ASRGGQGVGEAF
TRBJ1-5	TRBV18	ASSPRVNSNQPQH
TRBJ1-3	TRBV6-6	ASRAGGSGNTIY
TRBJ2-1	TRBV25-1	ASSQEGGTYEQF
TRBJ2-2	TRBV3-1/TRBV3-2	ASSQDRGARTGELF
TRBJ1-4	TRBV29-1	SVEPPPEGFHEKLF
TRBJ2-5	TRBV21-1	ASSLGGRETQY
TRBJ1-1	TRBV6-2/TRBV6-3	ASSYEHTRRVGNRYTEAF
TRBJ1-2	TRBV6-5	ASSYSGVNYGYT
TRBJ2-5	TRBV3-1/TRBV3-2	ASSQEIGSQETQY
TRBJ2-1	TRBV5-1	ASSPLTGNEQF
TRBJ2-2	TRBV6-5	ASIGLAGSSGELF
TRBJ2-1	TRBV7-9	ASSWTSFDEQF
TRBJ1-3	TRBV11-2	ASSSIQGISGNTIY
TRBJ1-3	TRBV7-2	ASSLGRAVSGNTIY
TRBJ2-1	TRBV5-4	ASSPPGSIRSNEQF
TRBJ1-4	TRBV5-6	ASNLGQGGEKLF
TRBJ1-2	TRBV6-2/TRBV6-3	ASSYKGQGFIDYGYT
TRBJ2-7	TRBV7-2	ASSSRAGDSYEQY
TRBJ1-1	TRBV7-9	ASSPWTGVNTEAF
TRBJ2-1	TRBV7-2	ASSPAASSYNEQF
TRBJ1-1	TRBV7-3	ASSLSPMQGTEAF
TRBJ2-7	TRBV5-1	ASSLAGSSYEQY
TRBJ1-2	TRBV4-1	ASSQEGPNYGYT
TRBJ2-3	TRBV15	ATSRGRVDEDTQY
TRBJ2-1	TRBV5-4	ASSLEPAASYNEQF
TRBJ1-2	TRBV30	ASRTRVGPYGYT
TRBJ1-2	TRBV9	ASSPRQSWGGYT
TRBJ2-3	TRBV7-2	ASSSIGGADTQY
TRBJ2-3	TRBV7-6	ASSSLAGEGIADTQY
TRBJ1-4	TRBV5-6	ASSFGPHEKLF
TRBJ1-2	TRBV18	ASSPDRNYGYT
TRBJ1-6	TRBV18	ASSSTARGSDNSPLH
TRBJ2-2	TRBV3-1/TRBV3-2	ASSHLAGLNTGELF
TRBJ2-2	TRBV6-6	ASSLPAGTSNTGELF
TRBJ1-1	TRBV7-9	ASSSSRGRVAF
TRBJ1-4	TRBV6-1	ASSEATTVLF
TRBJ1-1	TRBV7-2	ASSLWGIGGGTEAF
TRBJ1-3	TRBV2	ASSEEGYGNTIY
TRBJ2-3	TRBV21-1	ASRIGGGWTDTQY
TRBJ2-1	TRBV6-2/TRBV6-3	ASSFGGAYNEQF
TRBJ2-2	TRBV18	ASSMLAGANTGELF
TRBJ1-4	TRBV18	ASFGQGTVGRAEKLF
TRBJ1-1	TRBV6-5	ASTAGRNAEAF
TRBJ1-2	TRBV3-1/TRBV3-2	ASSQGGGGYGYT
TRBJ2-5	TRBV2	ASSEGASAAWETQY